This T cell receptor (beta chain) was recorded in a study of cytomegalovirus exposure and HLA in healthy donors. This clone was picked up a small number of times. PCR involved 60 Vbeta and 13 Jbeta primers. Libraries were prepared by immunoSEQ multiplex PCR; TCRdb keeps only in-frame clonotypes and omits some of them. The sample has around 150,000 clones, approximately 78% seen once. CDR3 length: 14 amino acids. CDR1 is MNHEY, CDR2 SVGAGI, per germline. Trimming cost V 4 bases and J 4 bases; bases outside gene matches: 2. The source is a girl aged 2 to 10 in good health and CMV-seropositive. The chain employs TRBV6-5 and TRBJ1-5; 9 bases map to TRBD1. The sequenced material came from PBMCs. The CDR3 bases are TGTGCCAGCAGTTTAGGGACAGGGAATCAGCCCCAGCATTTT. Translation: CASSLGTGNQPQHF.